Below, 30 T cell receptor beta chains from the same sample are listed, as sequenced in a study of cytomegalovirus exposure and HLA in healthy donors. PCR primers comprised 60 Vbeta and 13 Jbeta primers. Generated by immunoSEQ multiplex PCR, the TCRdb table keeps only in-frame clones and is missing some. Of around 84,000 clones in the sample, 70% to 85% were seen once. The sequencing sample was made of PBMCs. Receptor source: a human donor in good health.

This chain joins TRBV7-2 and TRBJ2-5, with D maybe TRBD2 (7 bases). Germline V gene lookup returns CDR1 SGHTA and CDR2 FQGNSA. CDR3 size: 15 residues. The V end was cut by 1 base, the J end by 7 bases, with 16 bases between. The CDR3 region is CASSLVEGGPPTQYF. Here the CDR3 DNA reads TGTGCCAGCAGCTTAGTGGAGGGGGGGCCTCCGACCCAGTACTTC.

V gene TRBV9 combines with J gene TRBJ1-1; 7 bases align to TRBD1. The CDR3 consists of 16 residues. The junction had 13 bases not matched to a gene; V was cut back by 0 bases and J by 8 bases. Germline V lookup: CDR1 SGDLS, CDR2 YYNGEE. CDR3 coding DNA: TGTGCCAGCAGCGTAGCTACCGGGAGGGGGCGGCTCGAAGCTTTCTTT. Translating gives CASSVATGRGRLEAFF.

This clone was recorded a few times. The chain links TRBV7-2 to TRBJ1-1; D unclear. The germline V and J ends were trimmed by 5 bases and 4 bases, with 17 bases remaining between them. CDR1 is SGHTA and CDR2 is FQGNSA in the germline V gene. This CDR3 contains 15 residues. DNA of the CDR3: TGTGCCAGCAGCCAAACCGGCAGCCGGGGCACTGAAGCTTTCTTT. Translating it yields CASSQTGSRGTEAFF.

The rearrangement links TRBV5-1 to TRBJ2-5; tentative D call: TRBD1 (7 bases). CDR1 is SGHRS and CDR2 is YFSETQ in the germline V gene. This CDR3 contains 16 residues. V was clipped by 5 bases and J by 2 bases, with 19 bases between them. The CDR3 nucleotides read TGCGCCAGCAGTTCACGACAGGGAGGAGGGCAAGAGACCCAGTACTTC. This gives the protein CASSSRQGGGQETQYF. Filled out from reference TRBV5-1 and TRBJ2-5, the complete variable domain reads KAGVTQTPRYLIKTRGQQVTLSCSPISGHRSVSWYQQTPGQGLQFLFEYFSETQRNKGNFPGRFSGRQFSNSRSEMNVSTLELGDSALYLCASSSRQGGGQETQYFGPGTRLLVL.

The chain is built from TRBV7-8 and TRBJ1-1; D ambiguous. The germline V gene encodes CDR1 SGHVS and CDR2 FQNEAQ. V was shortened by 2 bases and J by 6 bases, with 4 bases between the two germline ends. This CDR3 is 11 amino acids long. The chain's CDR3 is CASSLPPEAFF. The CDR3 DNA reads as TGTGCCAGCAGCTTACCTCCTGAAGCTTTCTTT. The complete variable domain, with remaining parts taken from reference TRBV7-8 and TRBJ1-1, reads GAGVSQSPRYKVAKRGQDVALRCDPISGHVSLFWYQQALGQGPEFLTYFQNEAQLDKSGLPSDRFFAERPEGSVSTLKIQRTQQEDSAVYLCASSLPPEAFFGQGTRLTVV.

The V call is TRBV5-6, the J call TRBJ1-4; D unresolved. Looked up from germline, CDR1 is SGHDT and CDR2 is YYEEEE. The CDR3 is 14 amino acids. Trimming left V 2 bases short and J 4 bases short, with 9 bases between. The CDR3 region has the DNA TGTGCCAGCAGCTTAGACACCGGTAATGAAAAACTGTTTTTT. Amino acids: CASSLDTGNEKLFF.

The chain recombines TRBV19 with TRBJ1-4; D call uncertain. V was cut by 1 base and J by 0 bases, with 6 bases left in between. Looked up from germline, CDR1 is LNHDA and CDR2 is SQIVND (reference sequence). The CDR3 has 15 amino acids. The CDR3: CASSIGTATNEKLFF. In nucleotides, the CDR3 is TGTGCCAGTAGTATAGGCACGGCAACTAATGAAAAACTGTTTTTT.

This chain uses TRBV5-1 with TRBJ2-5; 11 positions match TRBD2. The J call may be faulty, since TRBJ2-7 better matches the DNA end. This CDR3 is built from 14 residues. CDR1 is SGHRS, CDR2 YFSETQ, per germline. The CDR3 loop is CASSLLAGDYEQYF. The CDR3 DNA reads as TGCGCCAGCAGCTTACTAGCGGGGGACTACGAGCAGTACTTC.

The chain recombines TRBV30 with TRBJ2-1; 7 positions agree with TRBD1. J was trimmed by 9 bases and V by 5 bases; bases with no gene match: 4. The CDR3 is 11 residues long. Germline CDR1 reads GTSNPN; CDR2 reads SVGIG (reference sequence). In DNA, the CDR3 is TGTGCCTGGGGCAGGGGGATTGAGCAGTTCTTC. It encodes CAWGRGIEQFF.

J is TRBJ2-1 and V is TRBV14; the D gene is possibly TRBD2 (7 bases). Between the trimmed V and J ends, which lost 4 bases and 6 bases, there was a span of 13 bases. The germline gives CDR1 SGHDN, CDR2 FVKESK. The CDR3 runs 14 residues. CDR3 sequence (DNA): TGTGCCAGCAGCCGTCAGGGAGGGGGCAATGAGCAGTTCTTC. It translates to CASSRQGGGNEQFF.

A few counts support this clone. The chain combines TRBV4-3 with TRBJ2-3; 9 nucleotides align to TRBD1. This CDR3 is 15 amino acids long. Trimming removed 4 bases from V and 3 bases from J; junction bases left unmatched: 5. CDR1 LGHNA and CDR2 YSLEER come from the germline V gene. CDR3 in amino acids: CASSRLQGATDTQYF. The CDR3 bases are TGCGCCAGCAGCCGCCTACAGGGGGCGACAGATACGCAGTATTTT.

This clone was detected a few times. This rearrangement joins TRBV6-6 to TRBJ1-3, with TRBD1 matching over 7 bases. CDR1 MNHNY and CDR2 SVGAGI come from the germline V gene (reference sequence). The CDR3 has 12 amino acids. Trimming cost V 6 bases and J 7 bases; bases outside gene matches: 3. The CDR3 spells CASRKQGNTIYF. The CDR3 DNA is TGTGCCAGCAGGAAACAGGGGAACACCATATATTTT.

The chain joins TRBV4-1 to TRBJ2-1; maybe TRBD1 (6 bases). Germline values: CDR1 MGHRA, CDR2 YSYEKL. Trimming cost V 1 base and J 10 bases, with 14 bases left between them. This CDR3 has 14 residues. CDR3 nucleotides: TGCGCCAGCAGCCAAGGGTTAAACAGGGACGAGCAGTTCTTC. It specifies CASSQGLNRDEQFF.

This clone occurred once. The V call is TRBV7-9, the J call TRBJ1-2, with a possible D match to TRBD1 (6 bases). The CDR3 length is 14 residues. Deletions cut 0 bases from V and 1 base from J, with 6 bases between. In germline, CDR1 is SEHNR, CDR2 FQNEAQ (reference sequence). CDR3 nucleotides: TGTGCCAGCAGCTTAGCACAGGGTAACTATGGCTACACCTTC. This codes for CASSLAQGNYGYTF.

The chain is built from TRBV5-1 and TRBJ1-1, with D possibly matching TRBD1 (6 bases). Per the germline V gene, CDR1 is SGHRS and CDR2 is YFSETQ. Trimming pared 4 bases from V and 1 base from J, leaving 8 bases between. This CDR3 spans 13 amino acids. CDR3 protein: CASSEGGNTEAFF. The CDR3 coding sequence is TGCGCCAGCAGCGAAGGGGGGAACACTGAAGCTTTCTTT.

The rearrangement uses TRBV5-1 and TRBJ1-4; 7 bases agree with TRBD1. Germline CDR1 is SGHRS and CDR2 is YFSETQ. V lost 1 base to trimming and J lost 8 bases; unmatched junction nucleotides: 8. The CDR3 length is 15 residues. CDR3 residues: CASSLTGAGDEKLFF. The CDR3 bases are TGCGCCAGCAGCTTGACAGGGGCAGGGGACGAAAAACTGTTTTTT.

The V and J genes are TRBV6-1 and TRBJ1-1, with TRBD1 identical over 8 bases. CDR3 size: 15 residues. Germline V gene sequence: CDR1 MNHNS, CDR2 SASEGT. Germline trimming cut 6 bases from V and 1 base from J; bases unmatched to any gene: 7. The CDR3 loop reads CASSPGQGWNTEAFF. In DNA, the CDR3 is TGTGCCAGCAGCCCAGGACAGGGATGGAACACTGAAGCTTTCTTT.

There are a few counts of this clone. The chain links TRBV6-5 to TRBJ1-1; TRBD1 aligns across 11 bases. CDR1 MNHEY and CDR2 SVGAGI come from the germline V gene. V gave up 8 bases and J gave up 11 bases; unmatched junction bases: 13. This CDR3 has 14 residues. CDR3 amino acids: CASSLLGQGATAFF. CDR3 bases: TGTGCCAGCTCCCTACTAGGACAGGGGGCGACGGCTTTCTTT.

The chain has TRBV7-2 and TRBJ1-1; D gene unclear. From germline, CDR1 is SGHTA and CDR2 FQGNSA. V dropped 1 base and J dropped 9 bases, with 12 bases sitting between them. This CDR3 has 13 residues. CDR3 DNA: TGTGCCAGCAGCTTAGAGGCCTCGGGGAAAGCTTTCTTT. Translated, it gives CASSLEASGKAFF.

About this clone itself: Germline is not matched at one junction end, which may reflect a read error. The chain joins TRBV7-9 to TRBJ1-1; 7 bases map to TRBD1. Germline CDR1 SEHNR, CDR2 FQNEAQ (reference sequence). The CDR3 runs 14 residues. For the CDR3, the DNA is TGTGCCAGCAGCCGTACAGGGGTGAAAACTGAAGCTTTCTTT. Its translation: CASSRTGVKTEAFF.

This chain connects TRBV7-9 to TRBJ2-3; 9 nucleotides match TRBD2. CDR1 SEHNR and CDR2 FQNEAQ come from the germline V gene (reference sequence). V gave up 7 bases and J gave up 5 bases; unmatched junction bases: 16. This CDR3 is built from 17 residues. In nucleotides, the CDR3 is TGTGCCAGCACTCTACTGGGTAGCGGGGGAAATGGAGATACGCAGTATTTT. Protein product: CASTLLGSGGNGDTQYF. Looking up the rest from reference TRBV7-9 and TRBJ2-3 gives the full variable domain: DTGVSQNPRHKITKRGQNVTFRCDPISEHNRLYWYRQTLGQGPEFLTYFQNEAQLEKSRLLSDRFSAERPKGSFSTLEIQRTEQGDSAMYLCASTLLGSGGNGDTQYFGPGTRLTVL.

V usage is TRBV6-5 and J usage is TRBJ2-1; tentatively, D is TRBD1 (6 bases). V was cut by 6 bases and J by 2 bases, with 14 bases left in between. The CDR3 totals 15 residues. Germline CDR1 is MNHEY and CDR2 is SVGAGI. Here the CDR3 DNA reads TGTGCCAGCAGGCTCCGGACAGATCCCTACAATGAGCAGTTCTTC. The encoded protein is CASRLRTDPYNEQFF.

In this sample, this clone turned up a few times. The chain carries TRBV5-6 and TRBJ1-4; 7 bases map to TRBD1. Looked up from germline, CDR1 is SGHDT and CDR2 is YYEEEE. Trimming removed 3 bases from V and 2 bases from J; junction bases left unmatched: 4. This CDR3 is 15 amino acids long. The CDR3 bases are TGTGCCAGCAGCTCGGACAGGTTTACTAATGAAAAACTGTTTTTT. It encodes CASSSDRFTNEKLFF.

V is TRBV4-3 and J is TRBJ2-7; 9 bases map to TRBD1. Per germline, CDR1 LGHNA and CDR2 YSLEER. The CDR3 covers 14 residues. The J segment lost 6 bases and the V segment lost 4 bases, leaving 7 bases of the junction unmatched. CDR3 sequence reads: CASSLTGTGREQYF. CDR3 nucleotides: TGCGCCAGCAGCCTTACCGGGACAGGGCGCGAGCAGTACTTC.

This clone was counted only a few times. The V and J genes are TRBV6-1 and TRBJ1-1, with a weak D call TRBD1 (6 bases). The CDR3 is 14 residues long. The germline V gene encodes CDR1 MNHNS and CDR2 SASEGT. Trimming shortened V by 4 bases and J by 0 bases, and 9 bases separated the two germline ends. The CDR3 coding sequence is TGTGCCAGCAGTGGAACAGGGATGAACACTGAAGCTTTCTTT. Amino acids: CASSGTGMNTEAFF.

This clone has only one observation. The chain couples TRBV7-8 to TRBJ1-6, with D unclear. CDR3 length: 13 residues. Between the trimmed V and J ends, which lost 4 bases and 7 bases, there was a span of 8 bases. Germline-derived CDR1 and CDR2 are SGHVS and FQNEAQ. The CDR3 nucleotides are TGTGCCAGCAGCTCGACACTGAATTCACCCCTCCACTTT. This translates into CASSSTLNSPLHF.

The J gene is TRBJ2-7, the V gene TRBV7-6; perhaps TRBD1 as D (6 bases). Germline V gene lookup returns CDR1 SGHVS and CDR2 FNYEAQ. This CDR3 has 14 residues. V was cut by 5 bases and J by 7 bases, with 18 bases left in between. CDR3 region: CASSRTDTPGEQYF. In DNA form, the CDR3 reads TGTGCCAGCAGCCGGACAGATACCCCGGGGGAGCAGTACTTC.

The chain has TRBV4-1 and TRBJ1-4; 7 bases line up with TRBD1. Trimming took 4 bases from V and 0 from J; bases not matched to a gene: 14. The CDR3 is 19 residues long. Germline CDR1 is MGHRA and CDR2 is YSYEKL. CDR3 loop: CASSPRPILQGSTNEKLFF. The CDR3 DNA sequence: TGCGCCAGCAGCCCCCGACCGATTTTACAGGGGTCAACTAATGAAAAACTGTTTTTT.

V and J are TRBV7-9 and TRBJ1-1; 8 bases align to TRBD1. The germline gives CDR1 SEHNR, CDR2 FQNEAQ (reference sequence). V lost 5 bases to trimming and J lost 6 bases; unmatched junction nucleotides: 2. CDR3 length equals 12 residues. The CDR3 reads CASSPGGAEAFF. The CDR3, as DNA: TGTGCCAGCAGCCCAGGGGGCGCTGAAGCTTTCTTT.

The chain combines TRBV5-4 with TRBJ2-3; a possible D gene is TRBD2 (7 bases). This CDR3 has 16 residues. Trimming pared 0 bases from V and 0 bases from J, leaving 11 bases between. Germline assignment: CDR1 SGHNT and CDR2 YYREEE (reference sequence). DNA for the CDR3: TGTGCCAGCAGCTTGGGAGGGGGGGCAAGCACAGATACGCAGTATTTT. As protein: CASSLGGGASTDTQYF.